This T cell receptor beta chain was retrieved from a study of T cells after yellow fever vaccination. Study results and limitations: A small share of clonotypes appeared in both CD4 and CD8 compartments. Abundant bulk-derived clonotypes could contaminate FACS-sorted repertoires.

A 5'RACE template-switching step, the method used to make TCR cDNA, added a universal primer site and UMIs. TCRdb fed the 5' RACE reads into MiXCR, producing one record per CDR3 protein. The sample gives a few hundred thousand distinct CDR3 sequences, around 4.9% of which show up once; 3% to 4% is in the top ten. Only a few counts were recorded for this clonotype. Its cognate antigen is unknown. Germline CDR1 is DFQATT and CDR2 is SNEGSKA (reference sequence). V gave up 0 bases and J gave up 3 bases; unmatched junction bases: 5. CDR3 length: 15 residues. The chain links TRBV20-1 to TRBJ1-5, with 7 positions matching TRBD1. The receptor was derived from a man between 18 and 29 years old who received the YFV17D yellow fever vaccine. The source was CD4+ T cells sorted from PBMCs, collected on the day of the yellow fever booster vaccination. CDR3 nucleotide sequence: TGCAGTGCTAGAGATCGGGACAGCTTCAATCAGCCCCAGCATTTT. Translation gives CSARDRDSFNQPQHF.